This TCR beta chain was found in a study of blood T cell repertoires in COVID-19. On the study more broadly: COVID-19 samples collected from the United States, Italy and Spain covered acute and convalescent phases. PBMCs, B-cell-depleted T cells, or T cells provided the cDNA or gDNA that made up the material.

TCRdb's table, derived via immunoSEQ multiplex PCR, lists solely in-frame clones and lacks some. In the table there are about 49,000 clones, around 86% of which are singletons. Enrolment of Seattle patients took place during active infection, and they were followed longitudinally. The ends lost 4 bases at V and 7 bases at J; junction bases unmatched: 13. The CDR3 totals 16 residues. Germline lookup yields CDR1 SGHRS and CDR2 YFSETQ. In its sample, this clone was seen a few times. The V and J genes are TRBV5-1 and TRBJ2-1; 8 positions agree with TRBD1. This receptor was taken from an elderly woman with COVID-19, enrolled during active disease. Material for sequencing was peripheral blood. The CDR3: CASSDGQGLVINEQFF. Here the CDR3 DNA reads TGCGCCAGCAGCGACGGACAGGGCCTCGTTATAAATGAGCAGTTCTTC.